Listed below are T cell receptor beta chains from one sample, sequenced in a study of cytomegalovirus exposure and HLA in healthy donors. Measured with immunoSEQ multiplex PCR; TCRdb has only the in-frame clones, and not every one. This sample yields fewer than 400,000 clones, of which over 75% are seen a single time; around 0.91% belongs to the top ten. Material for sequencing was PBMCs. These receptors all stem from a man younger than 45 in good health and CMV-seronegative. The CDR3 runs from the conserved cysteine through the conserved F or W. Fields, in order: J gene, V gene, CDR3 protein.

>TRBJ2-2|TRBV18
CASFPRTGVTGELFF
>TRBJ2-3|TRBV27
CASSPTPYNTDTQYF
>TRBJ2-1|TRBV2
CASSGTSGGLINEQFF
>TRBJ2-7|TRBV6-1
CASNGDRGIGEQYF
>TRBJ2-1|TRBV7-6
CASSDDRGLFDEQFF
>TRBJ2-7|TRBV27
CASSWGGKDEQYF
>TRBJ2-1|TRBV6-6
CASNPGLAGPNEQFF
>TRBJ1-5|TRBV2
CASSDREGQPQHF
>TRBJ1-1|TRBV6-6
CASSQGDREAFF
>TRBJ2-1|TRBV25-1
CASSEDPALGGYNEQFF
>TRBJ1-6|TRBV10-2
CASSEPRTGRINSPLHF
>TRBJ1-2|TRBV5-1
CASSPRTKAAPVYGYTF
>TRBJ2-7|TRBV30
CAWSEGRDYEQYF
>TRBJ1-2|TRBV16
CASSRRGLDYGYTF
>TRBJ2-1|TRBV29-1
CSVDGLAGGRSSYNEQFF
>TRBJ1-1|TRBV20-1
CSARGPIEAFF
>TRBJ2-1|TRBV4-1
CASSQERSGGALDEQFF
>TRBJ2-3|TRBV5-1
CASSRSGEYTDTQYF
>TRBJ2-3|TRBV6-5
CASSLAPQNTDTQYF
>TRBJ1-3|TRBV4-2
CASSQDLFAGNTIYF
>TRBJ1-2|TRBV27
CASRLAGDYGYTF
>TRBJ2-1|TRBV7-9
CASSQWDRGNEQFF
>TRBJ2-7|TRBV10-3
CAISLYGHEQYF
>TRBJ1-2|TRBV4-1
CASSQDGQGDRGYTF
>TRBJ1-5|TRBV27
CASSFQGGNQPQHF
>TRBJ2-3|TRBV6-5
CASSLLEDHTDTQYF
>TRBJ1-3|TRBV6-1
CASSAGGWGSGNTIYF
>TRBJ2-1|TRBV11-3
CASSLEGQGGYNEQFF
>TRBJ2-6|TRBV5-6
CASSFISTAGANVLTF
>TRBJ2-7|TRBV7-9
CASSYSSYEQYF
>TRBJ2-7|TRBV2
CATADRVPYEQYF
>TRBJ2-7|TRBV6-5
CASSYSTGAYEQYF
>TRBJ2-1|TRBV15
CATSITGEYNEQFF
>TRBJ1-4|TRBV7-6
CASSRDNNEKLFF
>TRBJ2-7|TRBV5-4
CASHVVPEAEQYF
>TRBJ1-2|TRBV6-5
CASSRGEAIYGYTF
>TRBJ2-1|TRBV6-6
CASSSTGTLYNEQFF
>TRBJ2-7|TRBV15
CATSRSWTGGGEQYF
>TRBJ2-1|TRBV6-5
CASRGLGDGNEQFF
>TRBJ1-2|TRBV5-4
CASSSGQELNYGYTF
>TRBJ2-2|TRBV5-6
CASSAWYGAVNTGELFF
>TRBJ2-1|TRBV6-5
CASSWGTVQGQFF
>TRBJ1-2|TRBV7-2
CASSSYGQGGYGYTF
>TRBJ2-7|TRBV27
CASSLRIGQRGNEQYF
>TRBJ1-6|TRBV27
CASSIDMATYNSPLHF
>TRBJ2-3|TRBV5-4
CASSSQLAGGPDTQYF
>TRBJ2-7|TRBV6-1
CASSVTAGTGAYEQYF
>TRBJ2-3|TRBV4-1
CASSRTSGGPNPTDTQYF
>TRBJ2-7|TRBV19
CASSLRLADLPYSYEQYF
>TRBJ1-2|TRBV6-5
CASKRKGGDHYGYTF
>TRBJ2-1|TRBV15
CATTTFRQGSYNEQFF
>TRBJ1-3|TRBV9
CASSVGGSSSIYF
>TRBJ1-3|TRBV2
CASSRGVGDTIYF
>TRBJ1-5|TRBV2
CASRGQGLSNQPQHF
>TRBJ2-1|TRBV9
CASSVDGGGYNEQFF
>TRBJ2-7|TRBV7-9
CASRPPGQGYEQYF
>TRBJ2-3|TRBV4-1
CASSQGPPSGGARATQYF
>TRBJ2-3|TRBV10-2
CASRLSGGATDTQYF
>TRBJ2-7|TRBV2
CASSAVPTVEQYF